The clone carrying this T cell receptor beta chain was seen at least ten times. V lost 2 bases to trimming and J lost 6 bases; unmatched junction nucleotides: 5. This CDR3 contains 15 residues. Germline V gene lookup returns CDR1 SGHAT and CDR2 FQNNGV. The data were taken from a study of regulatory T cells in long-lasting Graves disease. Described time point: persistent/refractory GD, antithyroid drugs over 5 years with positive TRAb. From RNA extracted from PBMCs, the TCR library was made. Investigators report Graves' disease was diagnosed under American Thyroid Association guidelines. Through Arm-PCR of CDR3 regions and iRepertoire HTBI primers, TCR beta libraries were built. TCRdb redid the calling of the multiplex PCR reads with MiXCR, one entry per CDR3 protein. The table records roughly 300,000 distinct CDR3 sequences, around 20% of them present only once.

This sample comprised peripheral blood mononuclear cells (PBMCs), obtained when the disease was refractory, from a patient treated with antithyroid drugs. The rearrangement links TRBV11-2 to TRBJ1-5, with 9 positions matching TRBD1. The clonotype comes from a female donor with Graves disease. CDR3 region: CASSLSGQGFQPQHF. The CDR3 DNA is TGTGCCAGCAGCTTAAGCGGACAGGGGTTTCAGCCCCAGCATTTT. Full variable domain (rest looked up from reference TRBV11-2 and TRBJ1-5): EAGVAQSPRYKIIEKRQSVAFWCNPISGHATLYWYQQILGQGPKLLIQFQNNGVVDDSQLPKDRFSAERLKGVDSTLKIQPAKLEDSAVYLCASSLSGQGFQPQHFGDGTRLSIL.